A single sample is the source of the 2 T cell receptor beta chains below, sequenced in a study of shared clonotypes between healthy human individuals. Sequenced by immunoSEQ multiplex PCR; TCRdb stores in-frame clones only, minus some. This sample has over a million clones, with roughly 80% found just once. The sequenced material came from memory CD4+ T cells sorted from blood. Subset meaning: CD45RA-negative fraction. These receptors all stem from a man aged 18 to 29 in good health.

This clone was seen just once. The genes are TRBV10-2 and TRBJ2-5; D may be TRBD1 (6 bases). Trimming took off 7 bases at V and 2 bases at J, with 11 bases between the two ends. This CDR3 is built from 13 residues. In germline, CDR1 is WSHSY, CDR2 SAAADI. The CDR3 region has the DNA TGCGCCAGCAATAAGGACAGACAAGAGACCCAGTACTTC. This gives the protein CASNKDRQETQYF.

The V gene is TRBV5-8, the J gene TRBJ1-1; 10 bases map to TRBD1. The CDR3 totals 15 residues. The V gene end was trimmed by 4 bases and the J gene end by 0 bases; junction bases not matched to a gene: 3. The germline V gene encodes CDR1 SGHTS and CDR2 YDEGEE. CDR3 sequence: CASSKGQGMNTEAFF. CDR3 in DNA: TGTGCCAGCAGCAAGGGACAGGGGATGAACACTGAAGCTTTCTTT.